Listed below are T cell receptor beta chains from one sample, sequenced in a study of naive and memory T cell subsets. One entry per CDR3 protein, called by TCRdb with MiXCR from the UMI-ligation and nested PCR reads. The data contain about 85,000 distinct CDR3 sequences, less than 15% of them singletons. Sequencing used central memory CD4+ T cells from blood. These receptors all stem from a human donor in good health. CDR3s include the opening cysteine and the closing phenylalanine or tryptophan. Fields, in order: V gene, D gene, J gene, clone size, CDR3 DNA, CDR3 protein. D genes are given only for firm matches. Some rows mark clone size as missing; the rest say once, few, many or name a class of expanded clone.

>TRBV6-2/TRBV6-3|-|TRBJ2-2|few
TGTGCCAGCAGACTTATGGCGAACACCGGGGAGCTGTTTTTT
CASRLMANTGELFF
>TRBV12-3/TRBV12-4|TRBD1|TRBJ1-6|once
TGTGCCAGCAGTGGACAGGACAATTCACCCCTCCACTTT
CASSGQDNSPLHF
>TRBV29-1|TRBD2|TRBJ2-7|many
TGCAGCGTACCCGGGACTAGCGGAGTTTACGAGCAGTACTTC
CSVPGTSGVYEQYF
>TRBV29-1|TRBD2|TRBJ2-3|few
TGCAGCGTCGCCGCAATAGCGGGAGACACAGATACGCAGTATTTT
CSVAAIAGDTDTQYF
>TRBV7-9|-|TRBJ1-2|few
TGTGCCAGCAGCTTAGCGGGCTCGGGAATGAATGGCTACACCTTC
CASSLAGSGMNGYTF
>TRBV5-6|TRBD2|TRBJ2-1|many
TGTGCCAGCAGCTTACTAGGGACTAAAGAATACAATGAGCAGTTCTTC
CASSLLGTKEYNEQFF
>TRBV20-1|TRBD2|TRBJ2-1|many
TGCAGTGCTAGAGGTCGGGGAGCGGGAGGGCCACGGGGCTACAATGAGCAGTTCTTC
CSARGRGAGGPRGYNEQFF
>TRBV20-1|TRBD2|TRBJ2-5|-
TGCAGTGCCATATTAGCGGGAGAAGAGACCCAGTACTTC
CSAILAGEETQYF
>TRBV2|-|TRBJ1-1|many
TGTGCCAGCAGTCGCCAGAACACTGAAGCTTTCTTT
CASSRQNTEAFF
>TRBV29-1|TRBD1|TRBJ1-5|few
TGCAGCGTAGGACAGGGCCATCAGCCCCAGCATTTT
CSVGQGHQPQHF
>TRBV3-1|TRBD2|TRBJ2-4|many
TGTGCCAGCAGCCGCTCGTTCCTAGCGGGAGGGCCGATTAGGGAGAGAAACATTCAGTACTTC
CASSRSFLAGGPIRERNIQYF
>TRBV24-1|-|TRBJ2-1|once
TGTGCCACCAGTGATCCAGGGATGCGGTGGGATGAGCAGTTCTTC
CATSDPGMRWDEQFF
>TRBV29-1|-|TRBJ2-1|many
TGCAGCGTTGACGAAGGGGTCGATGAGCAGTTCTTC
CSVDEGVDEQFF
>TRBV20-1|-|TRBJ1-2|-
TGCAGTGCTACCACAGGTCAGGGTGGCTACACCTTC
CSATTGQGGYTF
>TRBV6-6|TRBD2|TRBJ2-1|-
TGTGCCAGCAGTCCCCCTAGCGGGAGGGCATTAGAGCAGTTCTTC
CASSPPSGRALEQFF
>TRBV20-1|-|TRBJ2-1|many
TGCAGTGCTAGAGATCGAGCGAACAATGAGCAGTTCTTC
CSARDRANNEQFF
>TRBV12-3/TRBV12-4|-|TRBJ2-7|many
TGTGCCAGCAGTTTCTCTCAGAGCTCCTACGAGCAGTACTTC
CASSFSQSSYEQYF
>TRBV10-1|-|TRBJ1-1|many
TGCGCCAGCAGTGAGTACTACATAGGGACTGAAGCTTTCTTT
CASSEYYIGTEAFF
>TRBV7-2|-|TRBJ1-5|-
TGTGCCAGCAGCTTAGGGCGCAATCAGCCCCAGCATTTT
CASSLGRNQPQHF
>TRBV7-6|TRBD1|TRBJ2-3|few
TGTGCCAGCAGCACCGGGACAGGGGCGGATACGCAGTATTTT
CASSTGTGADTQYF
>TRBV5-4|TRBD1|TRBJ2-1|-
TGTGCCAGCAGCTTGTGGACAGGGGGCAACTGGAATGAGCAGTTCTTC
CASSLWTGGNWNEQFF
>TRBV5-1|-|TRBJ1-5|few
TGCGCCAGCAGTCTCAACGGACACTTCAATCAGCCCCAGCATTTT
CASSLNGHFNQPQHF
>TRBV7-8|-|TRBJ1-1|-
TGTGCCAGCAGCGGACGGAACACTGAAGCTTTCTTT
CASSGRNTEAFF
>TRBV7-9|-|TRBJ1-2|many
TGTGCCAGCAGCTTAGTAGAAAACTATGGCTACACCTTC
CASSLVENYGYTF
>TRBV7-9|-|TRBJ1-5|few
TGTGCCAGCAGCTCCTCGCTAACAAGGGGTAGCCTAAGCAATCAGCCCCAGCATTTT
CASSSSLTRGSLSNQPQHF
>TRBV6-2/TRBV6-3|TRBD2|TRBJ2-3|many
TGTGCCAGCAGTTACTCCGGGACTAGCGGGTCCCGGACCCTGGCTAGCACAGATACGCAGTATTTT
CASSYSGTSGSRTLASTDTQYF
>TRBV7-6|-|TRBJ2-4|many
TGTGCCAGCAGCTTAGATCCGGTGGCCGGAGCCAAAAACATTCAGTACTTC
CASSLDPVAGAKNIQYF
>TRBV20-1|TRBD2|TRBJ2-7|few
TGCAGTGCTAGAAATTTAGCGGGAGTGCTCTACGAGCAGTACTTC
CSARNLAGVLYEQYF
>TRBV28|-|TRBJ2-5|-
TGTGCCAGCAGTTTATACTTCGAGCCTCAAGAGACCCAGTACTTC
CASSLYFEPQETQYF
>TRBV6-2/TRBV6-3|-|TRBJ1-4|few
TGTGCCAGCAGTGCCGGGACTCCCATCGGAGAAAAACTGTTTTTT
CASSAGTPIGEKLFF
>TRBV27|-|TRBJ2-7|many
TGTGCCAGCAGTCCATGGACAGCATCGAGGAACGAGCAGTACTTC
CASSPWTASRNEQYF
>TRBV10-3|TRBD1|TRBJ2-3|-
TGTGCCGTCGAGACAGGGTACACAGATACGCAGTATTTT
CAVETGYTDTQYF
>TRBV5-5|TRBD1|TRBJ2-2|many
TGTGCCAGCAGCTGGACAGGGACCGGGGAGCTGTTTTTT
CASSWTGTGELFF